These 12 T cell receptor beta chains originate from one sample sequenced in a study of cytomegalovirus exposure and HLA in healthy donors. The PCR employed 60 Vbeta primers together with 13 Jbeta primers. The assay was immunoSEQ multiplex PCR, and TCRdb's table has in-frame clones only and misses some. Counted here are about 140,000 clones, roughly two thirds occurring once; the ten biggest clones make up about 1.8%. Material for sequencing was PBMCs. The receptors stem from a male donor in good health and CMV-seronegative.

J is TRBJ2-7 and V is TRBV27, with D maybe TRBD2 (5 bases). Germline CDR1 MNHEY, CDR2 SMNVEV (reference sequence). The V gene lost 3 bases and the J gene lost 1 base, with 13 bases spanning the gap. This CDR3 has 15 residues. The DNA for the CDR3 is TGTGCCAGCAGTTTCGACGGGGAACGGTCCTACGAGCAGTACTTC. Residues: CASSFDGERSYEQYF.

This chain joins TRBV29-1 and TRBJ1-1, with D maybe TRBD1 (6 bases). Deletions cut 5 bases from V and 1 base from J, with 17 bases between. This CDR3 has 15 amino acids. The germline V gene has CDR1 SQVTM and CDR2 ANQGSEA. CDR3 sequence: CSVFLTGSGNTEAFF. In nucleotides, the CDR3 is TGCAGCGTTTTCTTAACAGGGTCGGGGAACACTGAAGCTTTCTTT.

The rearrangement uses TRBV21-1 and TRBJ2-3; the D call in the table, TRBD2, was not verified against the DNA. TRBV21-1 is termed a pseudogene. The CDR3 length is 16 residues. The CDR3 nucleotides are TGTGCCAGCACCCACACGAGCGGGGGTGGGGCAGATACGCAGTATTTT. Amino acids: CASTHTSGGGADTQYF.

V is TRBV30 and J is TRBJ2-6; the match to TRBD2 covers 7 bases. CDR3 length: 16 residues. The germline gives CDR1 GTSNPN, CDR2 SVGIG (reference sequence). After removal of 4 bases from V and 0 bases from J, the junction contained 6 bases not matched to a gene. CDR3 protein: CAWNWGGSSGANVLTF. DNA for the CDR3: TGTGCCTGGAATTGGGGGGGGTCCTCTGGGGCCAACGTCCTGACTTTC.

The rearrangement uses TRBV28 and TRBJ1-3; D is unresolved. Trimming removed 4 bases from V and 9 bases from J, with 7 bases in between. The CDR3 totals 11 residues. CDR1 is MDHEN and CDR2 is SYDVKM in the germline V gene. DNA of the CDR3: TGTGCCAGCAGTTATCAACTCACCATATATTTT. Protein product: CASSYQLTIYF.

V gene TRBV19 combines with J gene TRBJ2-5, with 11 bases that match TRBD2. TRBJ2-7 explains the end of the DNA better; the J call may be wrong. The length of the CDR3 is 15 residues. Germline-derived CDR1 and CDR2 are LNHDA and SQIVND (reference sequence). The CDR3 DNA sequence: TGTGCCAGTAGTACGCTAGCGGGGGGATCCTACGAGCAGTACTTC. Translating it yields CASSTLAGGSYEQYF.

In DNA form, the CDR3 reads TGTGCCAGCAGCTTAGAGGAGGCCTGGACAGGGGGTTGGACAGATACGCAGTATTTT. Encoded protein: CASSLEEAWTGGWTDTQYF. The chain has TRBV7-6 and TRBJ2-3; 10 positions agree with TRBD1. V was clipped by 1 base and J by 3 bases; unmatched bases: 13. The germline V gene has CDR1 SGHVS and CDR2 FNYEAQ. The CDR3 has 19 residues.

The rearrangement links TRBV7-2 to TRBJ2-7, with 10 positions matching TRBD2. Trimming at V came to 6 bases and at J to 4 bases, leaving 9 bases not matched to a gene. Germline V gives CDR1 SGHTA, CDR2 FQGNSA. The CDR3 sequence is 15 residues long. The chain's CDR3 is CASRLGASGGYEQYF. The DNA of the CDR3 is TGTGCCAGCAGGCTAGGGGCTAGCGGGGGTTACGAGCAGTACTTC.

The V gene is TRBV15, the J gene TRBJ2-5, with D possibly being TRBD2 (6 bases). The CDR3 is 15 residues long. Germline lookup yields CDR1 LNHNV and CDR2 YYDKDF (reference sequence). Trimming pared 0 bases from V and 4 bases from J, leaving 12 bases between. This CDR3 reads CATSRDQLGGETQYF. The CDR3, as DNA: TGTGCCACCAGCAGAGATCAACTGGGGGGAGAGACCCAGTACTTC.

This clone was seen only a few times. This chain connects TRBV7-9 to TRBJ1-2; 9 bases fit TRBD1. This CDR3 has 17 amino acids. V shed 5 bases, J shed 4 bases, and the junction held 14 bases outside the gene matches. The germline gives CDR1 SEHNR, CDR2 FQNEAQ (reference sequence). The DNA of the CDR3 is TGTGCCAGCAGCCCTACAGGGGGCAGGGGAGGCGCCTATGGCTACACCTTC. Encoded protein: CASSPTGGRGGAYGYTF.

The chain recombines TRBV7-6 with TRBJ2-7, with D possibly being TRBD1 (6 bases). The CDR3 covers 13 residues. V gave up 0 bases and J gave up 6 bases, with 9 bases separating them. Germline CDR1 reads SGHVS; CDR2 reads FNYEAQ. This chain's CDR3 is CASSLAWGREQYF. CDR3 nucleotide sequence: TGTGCCAGCAGCTTAGCGTGGGGGCGCGAGCAGTACTTC.

The CDR3 DNA reads TGTGCCAGCAGCCGGTCGGGGGTAGGGGAGCTGTTTTTT. Protein sequence: CASSRSGVGELFF. V gene TRBV7-6 combines with J gene TRBJ2-2; TRBD2 might be the D (6 bases). Germline CDR1 is SGHVS and CDR2 is FNYEAQ. This CDR3 is 13 amino acids long. V was cut by 5 bases and J by 8 bases, with 12 bases left in between.